One and the same sample provided the 30 T cell receptor beta chains below, sequenced in a study of beta chain features in type 1 diabetes. Expressed TCRB transcripts were sequenced because the entire RNA isolate underwent reverse transcription. TCRdb's table, derived via immunoSEQ multiplex PCR, lists solely in-frame clones and lacks some. The sample consists of around 160,000 clones, 40% to 55% of them appearing once. Sequenced input: Tregs from blood. These receptors all come from a man aged 18 to 29 in good health.

The J gene is TRBJ1-2, the V gene TRBV19, with 8 nucleotides matching TRBD1. The germline V gene has CDR1 LNHDA and CDR2 SQIVND (reference sequence). V was pared by 5 bases and J by 7 bases, with 9 bases of the junction left unmatched. The CDR3 contains 14 residues. The CDR3 spells CASSPSDRDAGYTF. The DNA of the CDR3 is TGTGCCAGTAGTCCCTCGGACAGGGACGCTGGCTACACCTTC.

The chain links TRBV27 to TRBJ2-3, with 8 bases lining up with TRBD2. The CDR3 runs 14 residues. The V gene end was trimmed by 5 bases and the J gene end by 8 bases; junction bases not matched to a gene: 9. Germline CDR1 MNHEY, CDR2 SMNVEV (reference sequence). CDR3 residues: CASSAGLVYGTQYF. The CDR3 bases are TGTGCCAGCAGTGCGGGACTAGTGTACGGTACGCAGTATTTT.

V is TRBV4-3 and J is TRBJ2-1; TRBD2 aligns across 14 bases. The CDR3 length is 17 residues. CDR1 is LGHNA and CDR2 is YSLEER in the germline V gene. V was clipped by 1 base and J by 9 bases; unmatched bases: 8. CDR3 residues: CASSQAAATSGRGEQFF. The CDR3 DNA reads as TGCGCCAGCAGCCAAGCTGCAGCGACTAGCGGGAGGGGTGAGCAGTTCTTC.

The genes are TRBV7-3 and TRBJ2-1, with D possibly TRBD2 on 7 matching bases. V lost 2 bases and J 2 bases, leaving 13 bases between the germline ends. This CDR3 is 16 amino acids long. Germline V gene sequence: CDR1 SGHTA, CDR2 FQGTGA. The CDR3 bases are TGTGCCAGCAGCTTAGGGCGGGGGCCACCCTACAATGAGCAGTTCTTC. As protein: CASSLGRGPPYNEQFF.

The chain recombines TRBV19 with TRBJ1-5, with 9 bases fitting TRBD1. From germline, CDR1 is LNHDA and CDR2 SQIVND (reference sequence). This CDR3 is 15 amino acids long. After removal of 5 bases from V and 4 bases from J, the junction contained 6 bases not matched to a gene. CDR3 loop: CASSVGQGTNQPQHF. For the CDR3, the DNA is TGTGCCAGTAGTGTCGGACAGGGGACGAATCAGCCCCAGCATTTT.

There are a few counts of this clone. V usage is TRBV9 and J usage is TRBJ2-2; 8 bases match TRBD2. CDR3 size: 19 residues. V trimming: 0 bases; J trimming: 0 bases; junction bases outside the gene matches: 10. In germline, CDR1 is SGDLS, CDR2 YYNGEE. The CDR3 DNA reads as TGTGCCAGCAGCGTAGATCCCTCGGGGGGGCGCGCGAACACCGGGGAGCTGTTTTTT. It encodes CASSVDPSGGRANTGELFF.

The chain's CDR3 is CASSKQGWSTDTQYF. CDR3 coding DNA: TGTGCCAGCTCAAAACAGGGGTGGAGCACAGATACGCAGTATTTT. This chain links TRBV18 with TRBJ2-3; 7 nucleotides match TRBD1. Germline V gene lookup returns CDR1 KGHSH and CDR2 LQKENI. With 5 bases clipped from V and 0 bases from J, the junction kept 5 bases outside the gene matches. The CDR3 contains 15 residues.

This sequence joins TRBV7-2 and TRBJ2-5; 11 positions agree with TRBD2. With 4 bases clipped from V and 2 bases from J, the junction kept 3 bases outside the gene matches. Germline V gives CDR1 SGHTA, CDR2 FQGNSA. CDR3 size: 15 residues. The CDR3 here is CASSWGLAVQETQYF. Written as DNA, the CDR3 is TGTGCCAGCAGCTGGGGACTAGCGGTACAAGAGACCCAGTACTTC.

The V and J genes are TRBV7-2 and TRBJ2-1, with 9 bases that match TRBD2. The germline gives CDR1 SGHTA, CDR2 FQGNSA. The ends lost 3 bases at V and 7 bases at J; junction bases unmatched: 7. This CDR3 is built from 15 residues. The DNA of the CDR3 is TGTGCCAGCAGCTTCGCGGGGGGGCGAATTAATGAGCAGTTCTTC. This translates into CASSFAGGRINEQFF.

The gene calls are TRBV7-2 and TRBJ2-7; 13 nucleotides line up with TRBD2. This CDR3 is built from 14 residues. V lost 6 bases to trimming and J lost 5 bases; unmatched junction nucleotides: 4. Germline lookup yields CDR1 SGHTA and CDR2 FQGNSA. The chain's CDR3 is CASRLAGGPDEQYF. Written as DNA, the CDR3 is TGTGCCAGCAGACTAGCGGGGGGGCCCGACGAGCAGTACTTC.

This clone was counted between two and nine times. J is TRBJ2-7 and V is TRBV6-1; D possibly corresponds to TRBD2 (6 bases). CDR1 is MNHNS and CDR2 is SASEGT in the germline V gene. This CDR3 spans 13 amino acids. V was clipped by 6 bases and J by 5 bases, with 14 bases between them. CDR3 sequence reads: CASRGRGTHEQYF. The CDR3 nucleotides read TGTGCCAGCAGGGGGCGGGGAACCCACGAGCAGTACTTC.

A word on this clone: A junction end diverges from the germline sequence, so it may reflect a read error. The V and J genes are TRBV9 and TRBJ1-1; no clear D. The CDR3 loop spans 14 amino acids. Germline CDR1 and CDR2: SGDLS and YYNGEE. The CDR3 DNA follows: TGTGCCAGCAGCGAGCAAGACTCAACTAGTGTCGTTATGTTT. It encodes CASSEQDSTSVVMF.

This clone was detected only a few times. The V call is TRBV5-6, the J call TRBJ2-5; D is unclear. The CDR3 totals 11 residues. The germline CDR1 and CDR2 sequences are SGHDT and YYEEEE. V lost 3 bases and J 4 bases, leaving 4 bases between the germline ends. CDR3 coding DNA: TGTGCCAGCAGCTCTCGAGAGACCCAGTACTTC. Protein product: CASSSRETQYF.

The CDR3 loop reads CASNLGGRETQYF. The CDR3 nucleotides are TGTGCCAGCAACCTCGGGGGTAGGGAGACCCAGTACTTC. The genes are TRBV7-2 and TRBJ2-5; possible D gene TRBD2, 6 bases. CDR1 and CDR2 from the germline V gene are SGHTA and FQGNSA. CDR3 length equals 13 residues. The germline V and J ends were trimmed by 7 bases and 5 bases, with 14 bases remaining between them.

V and J are TRBV7-3 and TRBJ1-1; no firm D call. CDR1 is SGHTA, CDR2 FQGTGA, per germline. V lost 1 base, J lost 0 bases, and 9 bases lay in between. The CDR3 contains 15 residues. The chain's CDR3 is CASSLSRAMNTEAFF. The CDR3 DNA sequence: TGTGCCAGCAGCTTAAGCCGCGCCATGAACACTGAAGCTTTCTTT.

The rearrangement joins TRBV4-3 to TRBJ2-7; TRBD1 matches 10 bases. CDR3 size: 14 residues. Trimming cost V 2 bases and J 6 bases; bases outside gene matches: 4. CDR1 is LGHNA and CDR2 is YSLEER in the germline V gene. CDR3 in DNA: TGCGCCAGCAGCCAAAGGGGACAGGGGCCCGAGCAGTACTTC. Translation gives CASSQRGQGPEQYF.

The V call is TRBV10-3, the J call TRBJ2-7; D possibly corresponds to TRBD2 (7 bases). This CDR3 region has 15 residues. Trimming pared 6 bases from V and 4 bases from J, leaving 19 bases between. Germline V CDR1 and CDR2: ENHRY, SYGVKD. The CDR3 is CAISTRGEGPYEQYF. The CDR3 bases are TGTGCCATCAGCACGAGGGGGGAGGGCCCTTACGAGCAGTACTTC.

This clone was detected only a few times. The chain carries TRBV7-3 and TRBJ2-1, with a weak D call TRBD2 (6 bases). The CDR3 runs 17 residues. The germline CDR1 and CDR2 sequences are SGHTA and FQGTGA. V was clipped by 2 bases and J by 1 base, with 15 bases between them. CDR3 nucleotides: TGTGCCAGCAGCTTACGGTTAGCCGGGAGTTCCTACAATGAGCAGTTCTTC. Translated, it gives CASSLRLAGSSYNEQFF.

In nucleotides, the CDR3 is TGTGCCAGTAGTGTCGGACAGATCCAAGAGACCCAGTACTTC. Amino acid sequence: CASSVGQIQETQYF. The chain is built from TRBV19 and TRBJ2-5; maybe TRBD1 (6 bases). The CDR3 spans 14 residues. V lost 5 bases, J lost 1 base, and 11 bases lay in between. The germline gives CDR1 LNHDA, CDR2 SQIVND (reference sequence).

This clone has only a few counts. The genes are TRBV5-1 and TRBJ1-2, with TRBD1 matching over 7 bases. CDR1 is SGHRS and CDR2 is YFSETQ in the germline V gene. J lost 4 bases, V lost 5 bases, and 5 bases had no gene match. CDR3 length equals 13 residues. The CDR3 bases are TGCGCCAGCAGATTGACAGGGTTCTATGGCTACACCTTC. As protein: CASRLTGFYGYTF.

This clone was recorded once. The gene calls are TRBV19 and TRBJ2-7, with 10 bases lining up with TRBD1. Germline V lookup: CDR1 LNHDA, CDR2 SQIVND (reference sequence). This CDR3 has 14 residues. V was clipped by 2 bases and J by 3 bases; unmatched bases: 1. CDR3 sequence reads: CASSIRTGGYEQYF. DNA of the CDR3: TGTGCCAGTAGTATACGGACAGGGGGCTACGAGCAGTACTTC.

This clone was recorded a few times. The V call is TRBV28, the J call TRBJ2-4; D is ambiguous. The CDR3 has 11 residues. V was cut by 5 bases and J by 4 bases, with 3 bases left in between. Germline lookup yields CDR1 MDHEN and CDR2 SYDVKM. The CDR3 region is CASSQKNIQYF. The CDR3 nucleotides read TGTGCCAGCAGTCAGAAAAACATTCAGTACTTC.

The chain carries TRBV18 and TRBJ1-1; D gene uncertain. V was cut by 6 bases and J by 8 bases, with 16 bases left in between. There are 13 residues in the CDR3. Germline CDR1 reads KGHSH; CDR2 reads LQKENI. The CDR3 loop reads CASSLSSRAEAFF. The CDR3 nucleotides are TGTGCCAGCTCTCTCTCTTCGAGGGCGGAAGCTTTCTTT. The complete variable domain, with remaining parts taken from reference TRBV18 and TRBJ1-1, reads NAGVMQNPRHLVRRRGQEARLRCSPMKGHSHVYWYRQLPEEGLKFMVYLQKENIIDESGMPKERFSAEFPKEGPSILRIQQVVRGDSAAYFCASSLSSRAEAFFGQGTRLTVV.

This chain connects TRBV5-1 to TRBJ2-1; TRBD2 matches 11 bases. Trimming at V came to 4 bases and at J to 7 bases, leaving 7 bases not matched to a gene. The CDR3 runs 15 residues. CDR1 SGHRS and CDR2 YFSETQ come from the germline V gene. CDR3 in DNA: TGCGCCAGCAGCGTAGCGGGGGGGCTTAGAAATGAGCAGTTCTTC. It translates to CASSVAGGLRNEQFF.

The chain couples TRBV28 to TRBJ1-1; TRBD1 matches at 9 bases. This CDR3 is built from 13 residues. CDR1 and CDR2 from the germline V gene are MDHEN and SYDVKM. V lost 8 bases and J lost 1; bases outside the gene matches: 2. CDR3 DNA sequence: TGTGCCAGCGGGACAGGGCAGAACACTGAAGCTTTCTTT. Protein sequence: CASGTGQNTEAFF. The full variable domain, completed using reference TRBV28 and TRBJ1-1, is DVKVTQSSRYLVKRTGEKVFLECVQDMDHENMFWYRQDPGLGLRLIYFSYDVKMKEKGDIPEGYSVSREKKERFSLILESASTNQTSMYLCASGTGQNTEAFFGQGTRLTVV.

This clone was counted a single time. The germline gene is not matched at one end of the junction; a read error may be the cause. The genes are TRBV30 and TRBJ1-2; no clear D. There are 14 residues in the CDR3. The germline CDR1 and CDR2 sequences are GTSNPN and SVGIG (reference sequence). CDR3 in DNA: TGTGCCCGGAGTTACAGCATTTCTAACTATGGCTACACCTTC. Residues: CARSYSISNYGYTF.

The chain uses TRBV28 and TRBJ1-1; 8 bases line up with TRBD1. The CDR3 extends over 14 amino acids. CDR1 and CDR2 (germline): MDHEN, SYDVKM. The J segment lost 11 bases and the V segment lost 3 bases, leaving 11 bases of the junction unmatched. The CDR3 DNA follows: TGTGCCAGCAGTTTTCGGGGGATCCAGGGGGCTGCTTTCTTT. This translates into CASSFRGIQGAAFF.

The rearrangement uses TRBV7-2 and TRBJ2-1, with D hard to call. The CDR3 runs 13 residues. V was trimmed by 5 bases and J by 9 bases, leaving 14 bases between them. CDR1 and CDR2 (germline): SGHTA, FQGNSA. Here the CDR3 reads CASSPQPSGEQFF. The CDR3 DNA reads as TGTGCCAGCAGCCCCCAGCCATCAGGTGAGCAGTTCTTC.

This sequence joins TRBV7-3 and TRBJ2-6; 9 nucleotides match TRBD2. The CDR3 has 18 amino acids. The germline CDR1 and CDR2 sequences are SGHTA and FQGTGA. Losses at the gene ends were 3 bases for V and 0 bases for J; bases not matched to a gene: 6. Here the CDR3 reads CASSFRGGASSGANVLTF. The CDR3 DNA sequence: TGTGCCAGCAGCTTCCGCGGGGGGGCGAGCTCTGGGGCCAACGTCCTGACTTTC.

The chain employs TRBV28 and TRBJ1-5; the match to TRBD1 covers 10 bases. V was clipped by 7 bases and J by 4 bases; unmatched bases: 4. The V gene's germline CDR1 is MDHEN and CDR2 SYDVKM. This CDR3 comprises 14 residues. This chain's CDR3 is CASKWTGGNQPQHF. The CDR3 bases are TGTGCCAGCAAATGGACAGGGGGTAATCAGCCCCAGCATTTT.